A single sample gave rise to the 25 T cell receptor beta chains below, sequenced in a study of shared clonotypes between healthy human individuals. Sequencing used immunoSEQ multiplex PCR; TCRdb keeps in-frame clones, though not all of them. This table holds about 1.1 million clones, around 77% found once. What was sequenced was memory CD4+ T cells from PBMCs. Regarding subset: CD45RA-negative fraction. The receptors shown here come from a man aged 18-30 years in good health. Some clones in this sample may be carry-over from other donors' samples.

This chain joins TRBV6-5 and TRBJ1-2; TRBD1 is a possible D gene (6 bases). Trimming removed 0 bases from V and 3 bases from J, with 14 bases in between. This CDR3 has 16 amino acids. Germline CDR1 and CDR2: MNHEY and SVGAGI. The CDR3 nucleotides are TGTGCCAGCAGTTACTCGATCGGGGGGGCGGACTATGGCTACACCTTC. It specifies CASSYSIGGADYGYTF.

The gene calls are TRBV11-2 and TRBJ2-1; D might be TRBD1 or TRBD2, each matching 5 bases. The ends were cut back, 4 bases at V and 2 bases at J, with 18 bases in the middle. This CDR3 has 17 residues. Per germline, CDR1 SGHAT and CDR2 FQNNGV. CDR3 residues: CASSSLIFRGTYNEQFF. For the CDR3, the DNA is TGTGCCAGCAGCTCCCTCATATTCCGGGGCACCTACAATGAGCAGTTCTTC.

This chain joins TRBV29-1 and TRBJ2-3; 8 nucleotides agree with TRBD1. The germline gives CDR1 SQVTM, CDR2 ANQGSEA. V lost 7 bases, J lost 3 bases, and 9 bases stayed unmatched. The CDR3 consists of 14 residues. CDR3 residues: CSGRPGGFTDTQYF. CDR3 nucleotide sequence: TGCAGCGGGCGTCCAGGGGGCTTTACAGATACGCAGTATTTT.

There are a few counts of this clone. The chain combines TRBV4-2 with TRBJ2-7; 9 bases are a match to TRBD1. This CDR3 is built from 16 residues. Germline-derived CDR1 and CDR2 are LGHNA and YNFKEQ. V lost 4 bases and J lost 3; bases outside the gene matches: 10. CDR3 residues: CASSPVGDRVDYEQYF. In DNA, the CDR3 is TGTGCCAGCAGCCCTGTGGGGGACAGGGTGGACTACGAGCAGTACTTC.

In this sample, this clone turned up once. The V and J genes are TRBV14 and TRBJ1-1, with D tentatively TRBD1 (5 bases). Germline CDR1 reads SGHDN; CDR2 reads FVKESK. The CDR3 totals 16 residues. The V end lost 1 base, the J end lost 2 bases, and 14 bases lay between the germline ends. CDR3 bases: TGTGCCAGCAGCCAAGCCCTTGGGGGAGGAAACACTGAAGCTTTCTTT. It is translated as CASSQALGGGNTEAFF.

This chain joins TRBV27 and TRBJ2-7; D not resolved. Germline assignment: CDR1 MNHEY and CDR2 SMNVEV (reference sequence). V lost 8 bases and J lost 2, with 37 bases in between. The CDR3 consists of 21 residues. CDR3 bases: TGTGCCAGCCCCCCCCAGCAACTCCCTAAAGTAGGCCCCTGGGGAACCTACGAGCAGTACTTC. The encoded protein is CASPPQQLPKVGPWGTYEQYF.

This chain links TRBV9 with TRBJ2-1; no clear D. Looked up from germline, CDR1 is SGDLS and CDR2 is YYNGEE. V was clipped by 4 bases and J by 8 bases, with 22 bases between them. The CDR3 consists of 16 residues. CDR3 sequence (DNA): TGTGCCAGCAGCAAACCCCCGCCGGGTCTTTCGGATGAGCAGTTCTTC. Amino acids: CASSKPPPGLSDEQFF.

CDR3 protein: CASSPTGADTEAFF. Here the CDR3 DNA reads TGTGCCAGCAGTCCTACAGGGGCGGACACTGAAGCTTTCTTT. The chain couples TRBV7-3 to TRBJ1-1, with 7 bases fitting TRBD1. V was pared by 6 bases and J by 3 bases, with 7 bases of the junction left unmatched. CDR1 SGHTA and CDR2 FQGTGA come from the germline V gene. This CDR3 spans 14 amino acids.

The chain uses TRBV2 and TRBJ1-1, with D hard to call. V was pared by 2 bases and J by 3 bases, with 7 bases between. Germline assignment: CDR1 SNHLY and CDR2 FYNNEI. The CDR3 length is 13 residues. CDR3 coding DNA: TGTGCCAGCAGTGAAATGCAGGACACTGAAGCTTTCTTT. This encodes CASSEMQDTEAFF.

The chain uses TRBV28 and TRBJ1-1; TRBD1 is a possible D gene (6 bases). Germline V lookup: CDR1 MDHEN, CDR2 SYDVKM. V lost 7 bases to trimming and J lost 0 bases, with 18 bases between them. The CDR3 runs to 16 residues. CDR3 nucleotides: TGTGCCAGCACTTACGGGGGGGCCGTCATGAACACTGAAGCTTTCTTT. Protein: CASTYGGAVMNTEAFF.

For this clone: The sample has other DNA sequences that encode this CDR3 too. The V gene is TRBV28, the J gene TRBJ1-2, with D possibly being TRBD1 (6 bases). Germline CDR1 MDHEN, CDR2 SYDVKM. The CDR3 is made up of 13 amino acids. V was clipped by 2 bases and J by 7 bases, with 11 bases between them. Written as DNA, the CDR3 is TGTGCCAGCAGTTTAGGGGGGGCGCTTGGCTACACCTTC. Translation: CASSLGGALGYTF.

This chain joins TRBV12-5 and TRBJ2-3, with 7 bases aligning to TRBD1. CDR1 is LGHNT and CDR2 is FRNRAP in the germline V gene. V shed 7 bases, J shed 2 bases, and the junction held 6 bases outside the gene matches. This CDR3 contains 14 residues. CDR3 DNA: TGTGCTAGTGCCTGGGACAGTACCACAGATACGCAGTATTTT. It yields the protein CASAWDSTTDTQYF. The full variable domain, in which reference TRBV12-5 and TRBJ2-3 provide the parts outside the CDR3, is DARVTQTPRHKVTEMGQEVTMRCQPILGHNTVFWYRQTMMQGLELLAYFRNRAPLDDSGMPKDRFSAEMPDATLATLKIQPSEPRDSAVYFCASAWDSTTDTQYFGPGTRLTVL.

As for this clone: This same CDR3 is encoded by further DNA sequences in the sample. The chain carries TRBV5-1 and TRBJ2-5; no firm D call. Trimming stripped 0 bases from V and 1 base from J, with 4 bases between. Germline CDR1 reads SGHRS; CDR2 reads YFSETQ. The CDR3 consists of 13 residues. The chain's CDR3 is CASSLVVQETQYF. CDR3 bases: TGCGCCAGCAGCTTGGTTGTCCAAGAGACCCAGTACTTC.

The V call is TRBV28, the J call TRBJ1-4; D unclear. Trimming cost V 7 bases and J 8 bases, with 26 bases left between them. The CDR3 length is 17 residues. CDR1 and CDR2 (germline): MDHEN, SYDVKM. Here the CDR3 reads CASTPQVGDREGEKLFF. CDR3 coding DNA: TGTGCCAGCACCCCTCAGGTCGGAGACCGGGAAGGAGAAAAACTGTTTTTT.

This clone has a single count. The CDR3 loop is CTSSQDQASGSTDTQYF. CDR3 nucleotides: TGCACCAGCAGCCAAGATCAAGCTAGCGGAAGCACAGATACGCAGTATTTT. This rearrangement joins TRBV1 to TRBJ2-3; TRBD2 is the table's D call and was not checked against the DNA. TRBV1 is a pseudogene locus. The CDR3 runs 17 residues.

J is TRBJ2-7 and V is TRBV5-1; TRBD1 matches at 7 bases. The CDR3 loop spans 16 amino acids. Germline V gene sequence: CDR1 SGHRS, CDR2 YFSETQ. V gave up 4 bases and J gave up 4 bases; unmatched junction bases: 14. The CDR3 bases are TGCGCCAGCAGCGGGCCGTCGGGACAGATCATGTACGAGCAGTACTTC. Translated, it gives CASSGPSGQIMYEQYF.

This clone showed up just a few times. V gene TRBV7-2 combines with J gene TRBJ1-3; D may be TRBD1 (6 bases). There are 15 residues in the CDR3. CDR1 is SGHTA, CDR2 FQGNSA, per germline. Trimming cost V 5 bases and J 4 bases, with 15 bases left between them. The CDR3 region has the DNA TGTGCCAGCAGCCTAAACAGGGTCCCCGGAAACACCATATATTTT. It codes for CASSLNRVPGNTIYF.

This chain links TRBV28 with TRBJ2-5; D is possibly TRBD1 (6 bases). The CDR3 has 14 residues. Trimming cost V 5 bases and J 4 bases, with 14 bases left between them. Germline CDR1 MDHEN, CDR2 SYDVKM. This CDR3 is CASSDRLGAETQYF. CDR3 DNA sequence: TGTGCCAGCAGTGACCGTCTGGGGGCAGAGACCCAGTACTTC.

Notes on this clone: Given a much more abundant clone one base away, this may be a read error. V is TRBV5-4 and J is TRBJ1-2, with a possible D match to TRBD1 (5 bases). Germline lookup yields CDR1 SGHNT and CDR2 YYREEE (reference sequence). The CDR3 is 12 amino acids. Between the trimmed V and J ends, which lost 2 bases and 4 bases, there was a span of 6 bases. CDR3 in amino acids: CASSLGVYGYTF. CDR3 bases: TGTGCCAGCAGCTTAGGGGTCTATGGCTACACCTTC.

The chain links TRBV6-5 to TRBJ2-1; TRBD1 agrees at 7 bases. The CDR3 runs 15 residues. CDR1 and CDR2 (germline): MNHEY, SVGAGI. Losses at the gene ends were 3 bases for V and 8 bases for J; bases not matched to a gene: 10. CDR3 protein: CASSYRDSLSDEQFF. DNA of the CDR3: TGTGCCAGCAGTTATAGGGACAGTCTAAGCGATGAGCAGTTCTTC.

This sequence joins TRBV6-5 and TRBJ1-1; D is unclear. Trimming left V 0 bases short and J 1 base short, with 9 bases between. The CDR3 totals 15 residues. CDR1 and CDR2 (germline): MNHEY, SVGAGI. CDR3 loop: CASSYSFTGNTEAFF. In DNA, the CDR3 is TGTGCCAGCAGTTACTCCTTCACTGGGAACACTGAAGCTTTCTTT.

This clone appeared once. Different DNA sequences within this sample yield the same CDR3. CDR3 residues: CASSLDTPNYGYTF. The CDR3 DNA is TGCGCCAGCAGCTTGGACACTCCTAACTATGGCTACACCTTC. The rearrangement links TRBV5-1 to TRBJ1-2; D gene unclear. Germline values: CDR1 SGHRS, CDR2 YFSETQ. The CDR3 extends over 14 amino acids. The germline V and J ends were trimmed by 0 bases and 0 bases, with 6 bases remaining between them. Drawing the rest from reference TRBV5-1 and TRBJ1-2, the complete variable domain is KAGVTQTPRYLIKTRGQQVTLSCSPISGHRSVSWYQQTPGQGLQFLFEYFSETQRNKGNFPGRFSGRQFSNSRSEMNVSTLELGDSALYLCASSLDTPNYGYTFGSGTRLTVV.

The chain links TRBV15 to TRBJ2-2; tentative D call: TRBD2 (6 bases). This CDR3 contains 14 residues. Trimming removed 6 bases from V and 0 bases from J, with 8 bases in between. The V gene's germline CDR1 is LNHNV and CDR2 YYDKDF (reference sequence). The CDR3 reads CATRGGANTGELFF. CDR3 DNA sequence: TGTGCCACCAGGGGCGGGGCGAACACCGGGGAGCTGTTTTTT.

V is TRBV5-1 and J is TRBJ1-1; maybe TRBD1 (6 bases). V lost 6 bases, J lost 4 bases, and 22 bases lay in between. CDR3 size: 16 residues. In germline, CDR1 is SGHRS, CDR2 YFSETQ. The CDR3 sequence is CASTWGHGVQGTEAFF. The CDR3 nucleotides read TGCGCCAGCACCTGGGGGCACGGGGTCCAGGGCACTGAAGCTTTCTTT.

This chain joins TRBV5-1 and TRBJ2-7, with D tentatively TRBD1 (6 bases). The CDR3 is made up of 17 amino acids. CDR1 SGHRS and CDR2 YFSETQ come from the germline V gene. Trimming removed 6 bases from V and 0 bases from J, with 22 bases in between. The CDR3 here is CASTLRTDRFASYEQYF. CDR3 nucleotides: TGCGCCAGCACTCTCCGTACCGACAGGTTTGCCTCCTACGAGCAGTACTTC.